Given below is one TCR beta chain in context. This CDR3 is 15 amino acids long. The germline gives CDR1 MNHEY, CDR2 SVGEGT. V gave up 5 bases and J gave up 6 bases, with 17 bases separating them. These data come from a study of T cell responses to AZD1222 COVID-19 vaccine. Generated by immunoSEQ multiplex PCR, the TCRdb table keeps only in-frame clones and is missing some. The table shows 100,000 to 150,000 clones, with approximately 91% occurring only once. The TCR sequence derives from an adult in good health. The sequencing here drew on peripheral blood, taken on day 0 of AZD1222 vaccination. V usage is TRBV6-2 or TRBV6-3 and J usage is TRBJ2-1, with a possible D match to TRBD1 (8 bases). The CDR3 sequence is CASSRTGGVGNEQFF. CDR3 nucleotide sequence: TGTGCCAGCAGTCGTACAGGGGGGGTGGGCAATGAGCAGTTCTTC.